Listed below are T cell receptor beta chains from one sample, sequenced in a study of OX40 agonist ivuxolimab in advanced cancers. Sequencing was performed with immunoSEQ multiplex PCR; in TCRdb, only in-frame clones are kept and a portion is missing. The data show tens of thousands of clones, 85% to 90% seen once. Specimen: CD4+ or CD8+ T cells sorted from blood, collected in a trial of the OX40 agonist ivuxolimab. These receptors were obtained from an adult with an advanced solid tumor such as melanoma, head and neck, liver or kidney cancer. Each CDR3 is given with its conserved first and last residue. A D gene is named only where the DNA matches it firmly. Size is omitted from some rows. Given values are once, few, many or a class for expanded clones.

j_call clone_size d_call v_call cdr3_nt cdr3_aa
TRBJ1-5 NA NA TRBV4-3 TGCGCCAGCAGCGTTACAGGGAATAGCAATCAGCCCCAGCATTTT CASSVTGNSNQPQHF
TRBJ1-3 NA NA TRBV7-9 TGTGCCAGCAGCTTATACCACCGCTCTGGAAACACCATATATTTT CASSLYHRSGNTIYF
TRBJ1-2 NA TRBD1 TRBV18 TGTGCCAGCTCACCACTGACTACAGGGGGACTTAACTATGGCTACACCTTC CASSPLTTGGLNYGYTF
TRBJ1-1 NA NA TRBV9 TGTGCCAGCAGCCCCTCGGGGAGGACTGAAGCTTTCTTT CASSPSGRTEAFF
TRBJ2-7 NA NA TRBV27 TGTGCCAGCAGTCCACCCGGTAGGGAGCAGTACTTC CASSPPGREQYF
TRBJ2-2 NA TRBD1 TRBV30 TGTGCCTGGAACAGGGGATTGGAAACCGGGGAGCTGTTTTTT CAWNRGLETGELFF
TRBJ1-1 NA NA TRBV19 TGTGCCAGTAGTGCCAGGATCGACACTGAAGCTTTCTTT CASSARIDTEAFF
TRBJ2-1 NA NA TRBV19 TGTGCCAGTAGTATTCAAAATGAGCAGTTCTTC CASSIQNEQFF
TRBJ1-2 NA NA TRBV29-1 TGCAGCGTTGCCGTGGGGCTAGGCTATGGCTACACCTTC CSVAVGLGYGYTF
TRBJ1-1 NA NA TRBV9 TGTGCCAGCAGCTCTACAGCGGCCAACACTGAAGCTTTCTTT CASSSTAANTEAFF
TRBJ1-5 few NA TRBV6-5 TGTGCCAGCAGTCAGGGTCAGCCCCAGCATTTT CASSQGQPQHF
TRBJ2-3 NA TRBD1 TRBV5-1 TGCGCCAGCGCCGGACAGGGGACAGATACGCAGTATTTT CASAGQGTDTQYF
TRBJ1-1 NA NA TRBV19 TGTGCCAGTATGAAGGGTAGGAACACTGAAGCTTTCTTT CASMKGRNTEAFF
TRBJ2-3 NA TRBD1 TRBV5-1 TGCGCCAGCAGCTTGGGTCAGGGGGCGAGCACAGATACGCAGTATTTT CASSLGQGASTDTQYF
TRBJ2-1 NA TRBD1 TRBV9 TGTGCCAGCAGCCTACGACAGGGGGACTACAATGAGCAGTTCTTC CASSLRQGDYNEQFF
TRBJ1-5 NA NA TRBV19 TGTGCCAGTAGAAAGGACCCAGGGATGGGACAGCCCCAGCATTTT CASRKDPGMGQPQHF
TRBJ1-2 NA NA TRBV13 TGTGCCAGCAGCTTTTTGGGAGGCTACACCTTC CASSFLGGYTF
TRBJ1-2 NA TRBD1 TRBV6-6 TGTGCCAGCAGTAACCGGACAGGGTTCGTATATGGCTACACCTTC CASSNRTGFVYGYTF
TRBJ1-1 NA NA TRBV19 TGTGCCAGTAGTACACAGCGTAACACTGAAGCTTTCTTT CASSTQRNTEAFF
TRBJ1-3 once NA TRBV29-1 TGCAGCGCATGGGACCCCCAAAGCTCTGGAAACACCATATATTTT CSAWDPQSSGNTIYF
TRBJ2-5 NA NA TRBV7-8 TGTGCCAGCAGCCCAACTGGGGAGACCCAGTACTTC CASSPTGETQYF
TRBJ1-1 NA NA TRBV19 TGTGCCAGTAGTGCCGGAACCAAAAACACTGAAGCTTTCTTT CASSAGTKNTEAFF
TRBJ1-1 NA NA TRBV5-1 TGCGCCAGCAGGATTACGGGGGCGCCGGACACTGAAGCTTTCTTT CASRITGAPDTEAFF
TRBJ2-2 NA NA TRBV30 TGTGCCTTTCGGGGGAGCACCGGGGAGCTGTTTTTT CAFRGSTGELFF
TRBJ1-4 NA NA TRBV7-2 TGTGCCAGCAGCAGAACGTTGGGCCGAGAAAAACTGTTTTTT CASSRTLGREKLFF
TRBJ2-1 NA TRBD1 TRBV18 TGTGCCAGCTCACCCGACAGGGTAGGAAATGAGCAGTTCTTC CASSPDRVGNEQFF
TRBJ2-3 NA TRBD2 TRBV4-3 TGCGCCAGCAGCCGGACTAGCGGAGGCACAGATACGCAGTATTTT CASSRTSGGTDTQYF
TRBJ1-6 NA TRBD1 TRBV6-6 TGTGCCACCTATGACAGGGGCGGTGGTTCACCCCTCCACTTT CATYDRGGGSPLHF
TRBJ1-4 NA TRBD1 TRBV7-9 TGTGCCAGCAGTCTCCAGGGGGGTATAACTAATGAAAAACTGTTTTTT CASSLQGGITNEKLFF
TRBJ2-5 NA NA TRBV28 TGTGCCAGCAGTTTATATCGCAGGGGCGCAGAGACCCAGTACTTC CASSLYRRGAETQYF
TRBJ1-4 NA NA TRBV5-1 TGCGCCAGCAGGTCTGACGGCGCAACTAATGAAAAACTGTTTTTT CASRSDGATNEKLFF
TRBJ2-7 NA NA TRBV11-1 TGTGCCAGCAGCTCGGGGAGCGCCTACTCCTACGAGCAGTACTTC CASSSGSAYSYEQYF
TRBJ1-1 NA TRBD1 TRBV2 TGTGCCAGCAGTATGGACAGGGTCACTGAAGCTTTCTTT CASSMDRVTEAFF
TRBJ2-3 NA NA TRBV20-1 TGCAGTGCCGTCAGGTACGATACGCAGTATTTT CSAVRYDTQYF
TRBJ2-7 NA NA TRBV21-1 TGTGCCAGCAGCAACGGGCGTTACGAGCAGTACTTC CASSNGRYEQYF
TRBJ1-3 NA NA TRBV29-1 TGCAGCCGTTGGTACACAGGAAACACCATATATTTT CSRWYTGNTIYF
TRBJ2-7 NA NA TRBV5-5 TGTGCCAGCAGCTTGGGGGGTACCTACGAGCAGTACTTC CASSLGGTYEQYF
TRBJ2-1 NA TRBD1 TRBV11-3 TGTGCCAGCAGCAAAGGGACAGGGACCAATGAGCAGTTCTTC CASSKGTGTNEQFF
TRBJ2-5 few NA TRBV6-1 TGTGCCAGCGGATCCTCGCAGGGCCAGACCCAGTACTTC CASGSSQGQTQYF
TRBJ2-1 NA NA TRBV30 TGTGCCTGGAGTTATTTGACTCCCCACAATGAGCAGTTCTTC CAWSYLTPHNEQFF
TRBJ2-7 NA NA TRBV6-6 TGTGCCAGCTCCACCCGGGGGGCGGGAGATGACGAGCAGTACTTC CASSTRGAGDDEQYF
TRBJ2-7 NA TRBD1 TRBV7-2 TGTGCCAGCAGCCGGGACAGATCCTACGAGCAGTACTTC CASSRDRSYEQYF
TRBJ1-1 NA TRBD1 TRBV18 TGTGCCAGCTCAGCCAGGGGGGACACTGAAGCTTTCTTT CASSARGDTEAFF
TRBJ2-7 NA NA TRBV4-1 TGCGCCAGCAGCCAAGATGAGCTTGCGGCGGACAGATTCTACGAGCAGTACTTC CASSQDELAADRFYEQYF
TRBJ1-4 few NA TRBV18 TGTGCCAGCTCACCACGGACGGAGAGGGGCAGGGGACTGTTTTTT CASSPRTERGRGLFF
TRBJ2-4 NA NA TRBV7-2 TGTGCCAGCAGCTTAGAGGGATTTTTTGCACCCGCCAAAAACATTCAGTACTTC CASSLEGFFAPAKNIQYF
TRBJ2-1 once NA TRBV18 TGTGCCAGCTCCCCTTCGAGCTCCTACAATGAGCAGTTCTTC CASSPSSSYNEQFF
TRBJ2-7 NA TRBD2 TRBV7-2 TGTGCCAGCAGCCGGGGACTAGCGGGAGCCGAGGGAGAGCAGTACTTC CASSRGLAGAEGEQYF
TRBJ1-4 once TRBD1 TRBV7-9 TGTGCCAGCAGCCTAAGGACAGGGAATGAAAAACTGTTTTTT CASSLRTGNEKLFF
TRBJ1-3 NA NA TRBV28 TGTGCCAGCAAAAGGGTTGGAAACACCATATATTTT CASKRVGNTIYF
TRBJ2-3 NA TRBD2 TRBV7-3 TGTGCCAGCAGCTTAACGGGCCTCCGGGCTAGCGGGAGGACAGATACGCAGTATTTT CASSLTGLRASGRTDTQYF